The rows below give T cell receptor beta chains drawn from one sample of a study of cytomegalovirus exposure and HLA in healthy donors. Assay used: immunoSEQ multiplex PCR; TCRdb lists only in-frame clones, some missing. The data show some 87,000 clones, around four fifths seen once. Source material: PBMCs. These receptor sequences come from a man aged 50 to 60 in good health and CMV-seropositive. Each CDR3 is given with its conserved first and last residue. D genes are given only for firm matches. The size field is filled for only some rows; it gives once, few, many or a size class.

J: TRBJ2-5
D: .
V: TRBV5-1
size: .
DNA: TGCGCCAGCAGCTTGAGGACAGAGGAGACCCAGTACTTC
CDR3: CASSLRTEETQYF

J: TRBJ2-5
D: .
V: TRBV6-6
size: .
DNA: TGTGCCAGCAGTTACGGGGGGGCTGAGGAGACCCAGTACTTC
CDR3: CASSYGGAEETQYF

J: TRBJ2-7
D: .
V: TRBV30
size: .
DNA: TGTGCCTGGATCCCCGCCGGGGTCAAGGGAGCCTACGAGCAGTACTTC
CDR3: CAWIPAGVKGAYEQYF

J: TRBJ1-5
D: .
V: TRBV7-9
size: .
DNA: TGTTCCAGCAGCCGTGACACTCAGCCCCAGCATTTT
CDR3: CSSSRDTQPQHF

J: TRBJ2-5
D: TRBD2
V: TRBV7-3
size: .
DNA: TGTGCCAGCAGCCCAGCGGGGGCCAGGGGAGAGACCCAGTACTTC
CDR3: CASSPAGARGETQYF

J: TRBJ2-3
D: .
V: TRBV18
size: .
DNA: TGTGCCAGCTCACTCGGGTCGCCGACAGATACGCAGTATTTT
CDR3: CASSLGSPTDTQYF

J: TRBJ1-1
D: .
V: TRBV29-1
size: once
DNA: TGCAGCGTTGAAGATGGTCACAGGTTTGTAGCTTTCTTT
CDR3: CSVEDGHRFVAFF

J: TRBJ2-7
D: TRBD1
V: TRBV5-4
size: .
DNA: TGTGCCAGCAGCCCAACCCTACAGGGGGCCGGTTCCTACGAGCAGTACTTC
CDR3: CASSPTLQGAGSYEQYF

J: TRBJ2-1
D: .
V: TRBV5-1
size: few
DNA: TGCGCCAGCAGCTTGGAGGACAGTATCTACAATGAGCAGTTCTTC
CDR3: CASSLEDSIYNEQFF

J: TRBJ1-1
D: .
V: TRBV19
size: .
DNA: TGTGCCAGTACCCCCCACAAGAACACTGAAGCTTTCTTT
CDR3: CASTPHKNTEAFF

J: TRBJ1-1
D: .
V: TRBV6-4
size: .
DNA: TGTGCCAGCAGTGACCAGGTCGGCACTGAAGCTTTCTTT
CDR3: CASSDQVGTEAFF

J: TRBJ1-1
D: .
V: TRBV30
size: .
DNA: TGTGCCTGGAGAAGGGGCCAGGGAGGGACTGAAGCTTTCTTT
CDR3: CAWRRGQGGTEAFF

J: TRBJ2-5
D: TRBD2
V: TRBV6-5
size: .
DNA: TGTGCCAGCAAATACCGGGAGGGTCGGACCCAGTACTTC
CDR3: CASKYREGRTQYF

J: TRBJ2-7
D: TRBD2
V: TRBV18
size: once
DNA: TGTGCCAGCTCACCGGGCGGGGGAACGCCCGAGCAGTACTTC
CDR3: CASSPGGGTPEQYF

J: TRBJ1-2
D: TRBD1
V: TRBV2
size: .
DNA: TGTGCCAGCAGTCGGGACAGGGAATATGGCTACCCCTTC
CDR3: CASSRDREYGYPF

J: TRBJ2-5
D: .
V: TRBV5-6
size: .
DNA: TGTGCCAGCAGCTTAGGACAGCAAGAGACCCAGTACTTC
CDR3: CASSLGQQETQYF

J: TRBJ2-3
D: .
V: TRBV6-5
size: .
DNA: TGTGCCAGCAGTTACGGGCAGGGATCCCCAGATACGCAGTATTTT
CDR3: CASSYGQGSPDTQYF

J: TRBJ2-3
D: TRBD1
V: TRBV15
size: .
DNA: TGTGCCACCAGCAGAGGGACAGGGTACGGCACAGATACGCAGTATTTT
CDR3: CATSRGTGYGTDTQYF

J: TRBJ2-5
D: .
V: TRBV5-1
size: .
DNA: TGCGCCAGCCGCTCAGGCGGGACGACGACACAAGAGACCCAGTACTTC
CDR3: CASRSGGTTTQETQYF

J: TRBJ2-5
D: .
V: TRBV9
size: .
DNA: TGTGCCAGCAGCGTAGGCGGTACGAGGGAAGAGACCCAGTACTTC
CDR3: CASSVGGTREETQYF

J: TRBJ2-7
D: TRBD1
V: TRBV2
size: .
DNA: TGTGCCAGCAGACTGACAGGGTCCTACGAGCAGTACTTC
CDR3: CASRLTGSYEQYF

J: TRBJ1-1
D: .
V: TRBV6-1
size: .
DNA: TGTGCCAGCAGTCAGGGTAGGGGGATGAACACTGAAGCTTTCTTT
CDR3: CASSQGRGMNTEAFF